The source of this TCR beta chain is a study of blood T cell repertoires in COVID-19. Study in general: COVID-19 samples collected from the United States, Italy and Spain covered acute and convalescent phases.

This clone appeared a few times. In the original processing: Amplification with reference gene primers provided the estimates of nucleated cell counts. Clones were read by immunoSEQ multiplex PCR, and TCRdb kept only the in-frame ones, dropping some. Clonal size and the V and J genes are those of that table, whereas D and trimming came from the DNA. Found here are around 300,000 clones, around 90% of them singletons; the top ten hold around 2.1%. Deletions cut 7 bases from V and 3 bases from J, with 16 bases between. Germline values: CDR1 MNHEY, CDR2 SVGAGI. The CDR3 runs to 14 residues. Sequenced input: peripheral blood. This receptor was obtained from a man between 50 and 59 years old with acute or convalescent COVID-19. This sequence joins TRBV6-5 and TRBJ2-7; possibly TRBD1 for D (8 bases). CDR3 coding DNA: TGTGCCAGCAACACAGGGGGGGCGATCTACGAGCAGTACTTC. This codes for CASNTGGAIYEQYF.